This T cell receptor (beta chain) was sequenced for a study of response to subunit inactivated influenza vaccine (dated by TCRdb to the late 2010s). General notes on the study: Deep quantitative T cell receptor repertoire profiling was used in the study to track responses to a trivalent subunit inactivated influenza vaccine. What the authors observed across the whole study: The authors suggested that each seasonal influenza vaccination may recruit only a limited number of new T cells.

According to the germline V gene, CDR1 reads KGHSH and CDR2 reads LQKENI. V is trimmed back by 8 bases and J by 6 bases, and the junction contains 12 bases that no gene match accounts for. The CDR3 sequence holds 14 residues, the cysteine and phenylalanine included. CDR3 DNA only is kept here, 42 bases in frame from base 1. Library preparation used RT-PCR. TCRdb shows the sequencer as Illumina HiSeq 2500. TCRdb ran its own pipeline on the public reads, namely fastp trimming at Q25 and MiXCR clone calling, and kept in-frame beta chains. Every CDR3 protein is listed once, alongside the most common genes and DNA of its rows. The sample includes fewer than 400,000 distinct CDR3 sequences, with roughly a fifth observed a single time. Of the sample, approximately 10% is held by the ten largest clones. On this clonotype: This receptor's antigen is unknown. Given a much more abundant clone one base away, this may be a read error.

The V and J genes are TRBV18 and TRBJ1-1; TRBD1 aligns with 7 central bases. The clonotype was recovered from a man aged 50-75 years who received an inactivated influenza vaccine. Donor details come from another sample of the same person, matched by shared clones. Source: PBMCs from blood, taken about 20 months after vaccination. The nucleotide sequence is given as TGTGCCAGCCCAGACAGACAGGGAGTGGCTGAAGCTTTCTTT. It encodes CASPDRQGVAEAFF.